These 25 T cell receptor beta chains were all obtained from the same sample, sequenced in a study of OX40 agonist ivuxolimab in advanced cancers. Profiling relied on immunoSEQ multiplex PCR, and the TCRdb table lists in-frame clones only, not all of them. The sample holds some 15,000 clones, about 83% seen once. The sequences come from CD4+ or CD8+ T cells sorted from blood, collected in a trial of the OX40 agonist ivuxolimab. These receptors came from an adult with an advanced solid tumor such as melanoma, head and neck, liver or kidney cancer.

CDR3 region: CASTQWRESLGNTIYF. The CDR3 DNA follows: TGTGCCAGTACCCAGTGGAGGGAGTCTCTTGGAAACACCATATATTTT. The chain couples TRBV19 to TRBJ1-3, with D uncertain. CDR3 length: 16 residues. CDR1 and CDR2 from the germline V gene are LNHDA and SQIVND (reference sequence). The V end lost 7 bases, the J end lost 3 bases, and 19 bases lay between the germline ends.

V is TRBV7-6 and J is TRBJ2-5; 14 bases fit TRBD2. The CDR3 is made up of 17 amino acids. CDR1 is SGHVS and CDR2 is FNYEAQ in the germline V gene. The V and J ends lost 4 bases and 5 bases, in that order; junction bases with no gene match: 9. The CDR3 here is CASSYVGLAGGTETQYF. For the CDR3, the DNA is TGTGCCAGCAGCTATGTCGGACTAGCGGGAGGTACGGAGACCCAGTACTTC.

The CDR3 bases are TGTGCCAGCAGTGCGACTAGTTACAATGAGCAGTTCTTC. Translation: CASSATSYNEQFF. This chain links TRBV27 with TRBJ2-1; D may be TRBD2 (6 bases). The germline V gene encodes CDR1 MNHEY and CDR2 SMNVEV (reference sequence). The V and J ends lost 5 bases and 4 bases respectively, with 9 bases between them. CDR3 length: 13 amino acids.

This chain joins TRBV25-1 and TRBJ2-1; 10 bases agree with TRBD2. Germline trimming cut 4 bases from V and 4 bases from J; bases unmatched to any gene: 4. The CDR3 totals 15 residues. From germline, CDR1 is MGHDK and CDR2 SYGVNS. The CDR3 here is CASSGTSGAYNEQFF. Here the CDR3 DNA reads TGTGCCAGCAGTGGGACTAGCGGAGCATACAATGAGCAGTTCTTC.

This chain joins TRBV15 and TRBJ2-7; 9 nucleotides match TRBD1. The CDR3 totals 15 residues. Germline V gene sequence: CDR1 LNHNV, CDR2 YYDKDF (reference sequence). V trimming: 3 bases; J trimming: 3 bases; junction bases outside the gene matches: 6. Here the CDR3 reads CATSSDGTGIYEQYF. The CDR3 DNA sequence: TGTGCCACCAGCAGCGATGGGACAGGGATCTACGAGCAGTACTTC. The entire variable domain, with the rest obtained from reference TRBV15 and TRBJ2-7, is as follows: DAMVIQNPRYQVTQFGKPVTLSCSQTLNHNVMYWYQQKSSQAPKLLFHYYDKDFNNEADTPDNFQSRRPNTSFCFLDIRSPGLGDTAMYLCATSSDGTGIYEQYFGPGTRLTVT.

By frequency in the sample, this clone is large (0.1 to 1%). This same CDR3 is encoded by further DNA sequences in the sample. The chain couples TRBV19 to TRBJ1-5; 7 bases map to TRBD1. V lost 3 bases and J lost 5; bases outside the gene matches: 4. Germline CDR1 and CDR2: LNHDA and SQIVND (reference sequence). This CDR3 region has 14 residues. The CDR3 loop reads CASSIWTGDQPQHF. The CDR3 nucleotides are TGTGCCAGTAGTATTTGGACAGGAGATCAGCCCCAGCATTTT.

This clone is termed medium-sized. The chain couples TRBV7-2 to TRBJ2-7; TRBD1 is a possible D gene (6 bases). Looked up from germline, CDR1 is SGHTA and CDR2 is FQGNSA. This CDR3 has 13 amino acids. The V gene lost 5 bases and the J gene lost 3 bases, with 11 bases spanning the gap. The CDR3 coding sequence is TGTGCCAGCAGCGCAACAGGGTTCTACGAGCAGTACTTC. This translates into CASSATGFYEQYF.

The rearrangement joins TRBV7-2 to TRBJ2-1; D gene ambiguous. Trimming shortened V by 6 bases and J by 5 bases, and 14 bases separated the two germline ends. The CDR3 runs to 14 residues. The germline V gene encodes CDR1 SGHTA and CDR2 FQGNSA. The CDR3 nucleotides are TGTGCCAGCAGTCATCTCCCGGCTAACAATGAGCAGTTCTTC. The encoded protein is CASSHLPANNEQFF.

The chain carries TRBV7-9 and TRBJ2-1, with D tentatively TRBD1 (5 bases). V lost 2 bases to trimming and J lost 0 bases, with 11 bases between them. Germline-derived CDR1 and CDR2 are SEHNR and FQNEAQ (reference sequence). The CDR3 has 16 residues. The CDR3: CASSLRQGLSYNEQFF. Here the CDR3 DNA reads TGTGCCAGCAGCTTACGCCAGGGCCTCTCCTACAATGAGCAGTTCTTC.

The rearrangement joins TRBV6-5 to TRBJ2-3; D is perhaps TRBD2 (6 bases). This CDR3 has 13 residues. Germline loops: CDR1 MNHEY, CDR2 SVGAGI. V lost 8 bases and J lost 9, with 18 bases in between. The DNA of the CDR3 is TGTGCCAGCGGGACGGGACTCCTTCAGACGCAGTATTTT. Translated: CASGTGLLQTQYF.

In this sample, this clone turned up a few times. The chain joins TRBV27 to TRBJ2-1; no firm D call. This CDR3 contains 13 residues. The germline gives CDR1 MNHEY, CDR2 SMNVEV (reference sequence). The germline V and J ends were trimmed by 1 base and 0 bases, with 1 base remaining between them. CDR3 coding DNA: TGTGCCAGCAGTTTATACTCCTACAATGAGCAGTTCTTC. Protein: CASSLYSYNEQFF.

This chain links TRBV7-9 with TRBJ1-5; D is perhaps TRBD1 (5 bases). CDR3 size: 16 residues. CDR1 is SEHNR and CDR2 is FQNEAQ in the germline V gene (reference sequence). The V end was cut by 5 bases, the J end by 5 bases, with 19 bases between. The CDR3 loop is CASSQEQGEGDQPQHF. The CDR3 coding sequence is TGTGCCAGCAGCCAAGAACAAGGAGAAGGGGATCAGCCCCAGCATTTT.

This chain links TRBV6-5 with TRBJ1-4; no reliable D call. Germline V gene data show CDR1 as MNHEY and CDR2 as SVGAGI. The CDR3 consists of 16 residues. V was pared by 2 bases and J by 6 bases, with 16 bases between. The CDR3 DNA reads TGTGCCAGCAGTTACCTCCGGGAGGCGTACGATGAAAAACTGTTTTTT. It translates to CASSYLREAYDEKLFF.

This sequence joins TRBV6-6 and TRBJ2-7, with 9 bases lining up with TRBD2. CDR1 and CDR2 from the germline V gene are MNHNY and SVGAGI (reference sequence). This CDR3 spans 15 amino acids. Trimming removed 2 bases from V and 4 bases from J; junction bases left unmatched: 6. The CDR3 DNA is TGTGCCAGCAGTTACGTGGCCAGCGGGAGGTACGAGCAGTACTTC. This translates into CASSYVASGRYEQYF.

This clone showed up just once. The genes are TRBV9 and TRBJ2-5, with 7 bases fitting TRBD2. The CDR3 totals 16 residues. Germline V gene data show CDR1 as SGDLS and CDR2 as YYNGEE. The junction had 7 bases not matched to a gene; V was cut back by 2 bases and J by 0 bases. The CDR3 region has the DNA TGTGCCAGCAGCGTGCTGCCTAGCGGCCACCAAGAGACCCAGTACTTC. This sequence encodes CASSVLPSGHQETQYF.

This chain uses TRBV9 with TRBJ2-3, with TRBD2 matching over 9 bases. V was clipped by 1 base and J by 3 bases; unmatched bases: 3. This CDR3 region has 15 residues. Germline CDR1 is SGDLS and CDR2 is YYNGEE. CDR3 coding DNA: TGTGCCAGCAGCGTAAGGCTAGCGGGAACAGATACGCAGTATTTT. Residues: CASSVRLAGTDTQYF.

V usage is TRBV5-6 and J usage is TRBJ2-5; maybe TRBD2 (6 bases). Trimming shortened V by 0 bases and J by 3 bases, and 12 bases separated the two germline ends. The germline CDR1 and CDR2 sequences are SGHDT and YYEEEE. The CDR3 has 15 residues. In nucleotides, the CDR3 is TGTGCCAGCAGCTTGGACAGCAGGACTAAAGAGACCCAGTACTTC. As protein: CASSLDSRTKETQYF.

The chain couples TRBV2 to TRBJ2-2; D remains ambiguous. CDR3 length: 15 residues. Germline V gene data show CDR1 as SNHLY and CDR2 as FYNNEI. The V end was cut by 7 bases, the J end by 7 bases, with 19 bases between. The CDR3 nucleotides read TGTGCCAGCACCGATCCCGGCAGATATAGCGGGGAGCTGTTTTTT. Protein product: CASTDPGRYSGELFF.

The chain links TRBV6-5 to TRBJ2-7; D call uncertain. The CDR3 length is 13 residues. V lost 5 bases and J 3 bases, leaving 11 bases between the germline ends. Germline values: CDR1 MNHEY, CDR2 SVGAGI. The CDR3 coding sequence is TGTGCCAGCAGTCCCACGGGCTTCTACGAGCAGTACTTC. Amino acid sequence: CASSPTGFYEQYF.

The chain employs TRBV2 and TRBJ1-1; a possible D gene is TRBD1 (5 bases). This CDR3 is built from 14 residues. CDR1 and CDR2 from the germline V gene are SNHLY and FYNNEI. Trimming pared 1 base from V and 5 bases from J, leaving 11 bases between. For the CDR3, the DNA is TGTGCCAGCAGTGAAGGTGGGGGAAGGACTGAAGCTTTCTTT. Protein product: CASSEGGGRTEAFF.

The CDR3 protein is CASSPTMGTGNTGELFF. The CDR3 coding sequence is TGTGCCAGCAGCCCTACGATGGGGACAGGGAACACCGGGGAGCTGTTTTTT. The chain employs TRBV11-3 and TRBJ2-2; 8 bases line up with TRBD1. The V segment lost 5 bases and the J segment 1 base; nucleotides outside the gene matches: 9. CDR1 and CDR2 from the germline V gene are SGHNT and YENEEA. There are 17 residues in the CDR3.

The rearrangement uses TRBV6-1 and TRBJ2-7, with D possibly being TRBD2 (5 bases). Trimming took off 8 bases at V and 5 bases at J, with 10 bases between the two ends. This CDR3 has 11 residues. The germline gives CDR1 MNHNS, CDR2 SASEGT. In DNA, the CDR3 is TGTGCCAGCGACTCGGGGAACGAGCAGTACTTC. Its translation: CASDSGNEQYF.

V gene TRBV7-9 combines with J gene TRBJ1-4; 9 bases match TRBD1. The trim removed 5 bases at V and 11 bases at J, leaving 15 bases unmatched. The CDR3 length is 16 residues. The germline CDR1 and CDR2 sequences are SEHNR and FQNEAQ (reference sequence). For the CDR3, the DNA is TGTGCCAGCAGCGGCGGGAGGGACAGGGACTTTGGGAAACTGTTTTTT. This translates into CASSGGRDRDFGKLFF.

V and J are TRBV11-2 and TRBJ2-7; 10 bases line up with TRBD1. This CDR3 has 15 amino acids. The V gene end was trimmed by 3 bases and the J gene end by 3 bases; junction bases not matched to a gene: 5. CDR1 and CDR2 from the germline V gene are SGHAT and FQNNGV. CDR3 residues: CASSLLGQGFYEQYF. The CDR3 DNA sequence: TGTGCCAGCAGCTTGTTGGGACAGGGGTTCTACGAGCAGTACTTC.

The rearrangement joins TRBV29-1 to TRBJ2-3; 7 bases fit TRBD1. This CDR3 contains 14 residues. Germline CDR1 reads SQVTM; CDR2 reads ANQGSEA. The V and J ends lost 2 bases and 5 bases, in that order; junction bases with no gene match: 7. CDR3 bases: TGCAGCGTTGAAAGAGAGGGGGCGGGAGATACGCAGTATTTT. This translates into CSVEREGAGDTQYF.